A selection of T cell receptor beta chains follows, all from one sample in a study of blood T cell repertoires in COVID-19. Here immunoSEQ multiplex PCR was the method, and the copy in TCRdb shows in-frame clones only, minus some. In the table there are some 190,000 clones, 80% of which are singletons. Material: peripheral blood. Source of these receptors: a man aged 55-75 years with acute or convalescent COVID-19. The conserved cysteine and the conserved F or W are not part of the CDR3 here. Each record gives: CDR3 protein, clone size, V gene, D gene. A D gene is named only where the DNA matches it firmly. Rows give clone size only sometimes, using once, few, many, or a class for an expanded clone.

ASSDGRARGFHEQY,NA,TRBV2,NA
ASRARVEEKLF,NA,TRBV10-2,NA
ASSLGLAGAYEQY,NA,TRBV27,TRBD2
ASSVTSGDTDTQY,NA,TRBV9,TRBD2
ASSLRGQGY,few,TRBV11-2,TRBD1
ATTPGLATYEQF,NA,TRBV15,TRBD2
ASSPPTGGVIGYT,many,TRBV18,NA
ATQMDSPPQAF,NA,TRBV6-5,NA
ASSIVAGNQPQH,NA,TRBV19,NA
ASSRDRADEKLF,NA,TRBV6-5,TRBD1
ASSQVSGGAGYNEQF,NA,TRBV4-1,TRBD2
AWSRLAGLTDTQY,NA,TRBV30,TRBD2
ASSFQGNQPQH,NA,TRBV12-3/TRBV12-4,NA
ASSPGTGVEQY,NA,TRBV6-5,TRBD1
ALGGPSYNEQF,NA,TRBV5-4,NA
ASSEQGAVEQY,few,TRBV6-1,TRBD1
ATRKTGTGFGYT,NA,TRBV6-5,TRBD1
ASSLSTSTDTQY,NA,TRBV7-9,NA
ASSELGAGNQPQH,few,TRBV25-1,NA
ASRIQGANTEAF,NA,TRBV6-6,TRBD1
ASSFAVNEQF,NA,TRBV12-3/TRBV12-4,NA
ASSIAAGQGYEQY,once,TRBV19,NA